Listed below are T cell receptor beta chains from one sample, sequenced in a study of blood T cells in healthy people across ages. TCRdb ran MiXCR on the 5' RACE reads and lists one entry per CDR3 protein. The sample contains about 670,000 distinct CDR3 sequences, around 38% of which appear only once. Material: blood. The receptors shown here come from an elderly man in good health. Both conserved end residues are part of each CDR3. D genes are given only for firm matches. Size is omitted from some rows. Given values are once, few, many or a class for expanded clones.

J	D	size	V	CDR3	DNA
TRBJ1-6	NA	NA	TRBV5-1	CASRIDPVRPNSPLHF	TGCGCCAGCAGGATTGACCCCGTTAGGCCGAATTCACCCCTCCACTTT
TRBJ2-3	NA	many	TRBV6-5	CASSRQGTDTQYF	TGTGCCAGCAGTCGACAGGGCACAGATACGCAGTATTTT
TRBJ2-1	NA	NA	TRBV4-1	CASSQVSLSPYNEQFF	TGCGCCAGCAGCCAAGTAAGCTTATCGCCCTACAATGAGCAGTTCTTC
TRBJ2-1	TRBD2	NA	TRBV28	CASSSRRERFEQFF	TGTGCCAGCAGTTCTAGGCGGGAGAGGTTTGAGCAGTTCTTC
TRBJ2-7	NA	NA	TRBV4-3	CASSRRVRYNEQYF	TGCGCCAGCAGCCGGAGAGTGCGGTACAATGAGCAGTACTTC
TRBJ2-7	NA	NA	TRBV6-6	CASSYPPSGTLSYEQYF	TGTGCCAGCAGTTACCCTCCTTCCGGGACCCTATCCTACGAGCAGTACTTC
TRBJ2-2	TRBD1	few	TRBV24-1	CATSDKTGTGNTGELFF	TGTGCCACCAGTGATAAAACCGGGACAGGGAACACCGGGGAGCTGTTTTTT
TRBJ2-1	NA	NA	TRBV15	CATSRAGFNYNEQFF	TGTGCCACCAGCAGAGCGGGATTTAACTACAATGAGCAGTTCTTC
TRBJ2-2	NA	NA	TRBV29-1	CSVDSVSNTGEPFF	TGCAGCGTTGACTCAGTGTCGAACACCGGGGAGCCGTTTTTT
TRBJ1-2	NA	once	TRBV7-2	CASSRIQRQEINYGYTF	TGTGCCAGCAGCCGCATACAGAGACAGGAAATTAACTATGGCTACACCTTC
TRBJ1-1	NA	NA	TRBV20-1	CSASRWGTEAFF	TGCAGTGCTAGTAGATGGGGCACTGAAGCTTTCTTT
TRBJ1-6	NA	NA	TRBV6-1	CASGVSPLHF	TGTGCCAGCGGGGTCTCACCCCTCCACTTT
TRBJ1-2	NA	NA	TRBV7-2	CASKGQYGYGYTF	TGTGCCAGCAAGGGGCAGTATGGCTATGGCTACACCTTC
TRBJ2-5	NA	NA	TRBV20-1	CSARATVQETQYF	TGCAGTGCTAGGGCAACAGTCCAAGAGACCCAGTACTTC
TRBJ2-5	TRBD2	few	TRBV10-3	CAISLGAGGEETQYF	TGTGCCATCAGTCTAGGGGCGGGGGGCGAAGAGACCCAGTACTTC
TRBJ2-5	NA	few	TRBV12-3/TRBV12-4	CASSPGPGPQYF	TGTGCCAGCAGTCCGGGACCGGGACCCCAGTACTTC
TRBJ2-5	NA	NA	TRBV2	CASIRGYDETQYF	TGTGCCAGCATAAGAGGGTATGACGAGACCCAGTACTTC
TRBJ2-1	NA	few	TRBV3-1	CASSQGSGSYNEQFF	TGTGCCAGCAGCCAAGGGAGCGGATCCTACAATGAGCAGTTCTTC
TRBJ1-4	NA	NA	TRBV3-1	CASSQEKGRINEKLFF	TGTGCCAGCAGCCAAGAAAAGGGACGGATTAATGAAAAACTGTTTTTT
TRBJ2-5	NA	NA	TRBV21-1	CASNGGVEQYF	TGTGCCAGCAACGGGGGGGTAGAGCAGTACTTC
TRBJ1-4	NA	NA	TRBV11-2	CASSFRARGRTNEKLFF	TGTGCCAGCAGCTTCAGGGCGAGGGGACGAACTAATGAAAAACTGTTTTTT
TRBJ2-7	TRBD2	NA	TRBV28	CASSTQGLADEQVYF	TGTGCCAGCAGTACCCAGGGACTAGCGGATGAGCAGGTGTACTTC
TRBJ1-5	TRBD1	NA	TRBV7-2	CASSPDRGQNQPQHF	TGTGCCAGCAGCCCCGACAGGGGGCAAAATCAGCCCCAGCATTTT
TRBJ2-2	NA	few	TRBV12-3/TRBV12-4	CASSGGRNTGELFF	TGTGCCAGCAGCGGGGGGCGAAACACCGGGGAGCTGTTTTTT
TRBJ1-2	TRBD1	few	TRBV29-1	CSVGGTAGYGYTF	TGCAGCGTTGGGGGGACAGCGGGCTATGGCTACACCTTC
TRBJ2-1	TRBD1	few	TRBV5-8	CASSLGQGLLNEQFF	TGTGCCAGCAGCCTGGGACAGGGACTATTGAATGAGCAGTTCTTC
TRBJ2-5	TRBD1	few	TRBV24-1	CATGTGVAQYF	TGTGCCACCGGGACAGGGGTCGCCCAGTACTTC
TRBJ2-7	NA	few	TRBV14	CASSHIGRGSYEQYF	TGTGCCAGCAGCCACATCGGACGGGGCTCCTACGAGCAGTACTTC
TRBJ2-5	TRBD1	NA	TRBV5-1	CASSLGPQGSGETQYF	TGCGCCAGCAGCTTGGGACCACAGGGGTCGGGGGAGACCCAGTACTTC
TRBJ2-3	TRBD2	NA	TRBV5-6	CASSKRDFTDTQYF	TGTGCCAGCAGTAAGCGGGATTTTACAGATACGCAGTATTTT
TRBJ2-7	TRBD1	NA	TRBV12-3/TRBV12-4	CASSPVRGQGMFYEQYF	TGTGCCAGCAGCCCTGTTAGGGGACAGGGCATGTTCTACGAGCAGTACTTC
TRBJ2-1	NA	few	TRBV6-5	CASSKDSEYNEQFF	TGTGCCAGCAGCAAGGACAGTGAATACAATGAGCAGTTCTTC
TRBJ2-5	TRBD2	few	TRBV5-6	CASSISSGLDPPQYF	TGTGCCAGCAGCATCTCGTCGGGACTAGACCCACCGCAGTACTTC
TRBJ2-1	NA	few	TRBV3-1	CASSQDSPIIGEQFF	TGTGCCAGCAGCCAAGACTCTCCGATAATAGGTGAGCAGTTCTTC
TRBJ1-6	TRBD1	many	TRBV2	CASRRTGRNSPLHF	TGTGCCAGCAGGCGGACAGGACGTAATTCACCCCTCCACTTT
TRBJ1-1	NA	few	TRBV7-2	CASSSRSGGLGTEAFF	TGTGCCAGCAGCTCTCGCTCCGGGGGCCTGGGCACTGAAGCTTTCTTT
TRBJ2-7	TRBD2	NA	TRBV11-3	CASSPRLAGVHEQYF	TGTGCCAGCAGCCCAAGACTAGCGGGAGTTCATGAGCAGTACTTC
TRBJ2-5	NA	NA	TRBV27	CASTPIQGGETQYF	TGTGCCAGCACCCCTATACAGGGAGGGGAGACCCAGTACTTC
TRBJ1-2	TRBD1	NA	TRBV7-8	CASSLGDRRREGGYTF	TGTGCCAGCAGTCTAGGGGACAGGCGGCGAGAAGGTGGCTACACCTTC
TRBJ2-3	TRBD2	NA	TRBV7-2	CASRGGITQYF	TGTGCCAGCAGGGGGGGGATTACGCAGTATTTT
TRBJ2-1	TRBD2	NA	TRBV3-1	CASSQGRREGPHYEQFF	TGTGCCAGCAGCCAAGGTCGGCGGGAGGGCCCTCATTATGAGCAGTTCTTC
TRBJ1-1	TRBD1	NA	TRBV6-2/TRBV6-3	CASNSQGSTEAFF	TGTGCCAGCAACTCACAGGGGTCTACTGAAGCTTTCTTT
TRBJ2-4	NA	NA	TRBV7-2	CASSHLSAGEANIQYF	TGTGCCAGCAGCCACTTATCGGCAGGGGAAGCAAACATTCAGTACTTC
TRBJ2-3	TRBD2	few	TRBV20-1	CSLPSEAGSTDTQYF	TGCAGTCTCCCCTCGGAAGCGGGGAGCACAGATACGCAGTATTTT
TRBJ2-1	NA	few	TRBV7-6	CASSIANEQFF	TGTGCCAGCAGTATCGCCAATGAGCAGTTCTTC
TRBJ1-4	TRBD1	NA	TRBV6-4	CASSDQGAYEKLFF	TGTGCCAGCAGTGACCAGGGGGCTTATGAAAAACTGTTTTTT
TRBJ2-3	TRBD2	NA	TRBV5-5	CASSFPGLAGVGDTQYF	TGTGCCAGCAGCTTTCCGGGACTAGCGGGAGTAGGGGATACGCAGTATTTT
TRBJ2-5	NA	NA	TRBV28	CASGEIDSQETQYF	TGTGCCAGCGGGGAGATCGACAGCCAAGAGACCCAGTACTTC
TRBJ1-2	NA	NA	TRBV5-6	CASSLGQTGFGYTF	TGTGCCAGCAGCTTGGGACAAACAGGGTTCGGCTACACCTTC
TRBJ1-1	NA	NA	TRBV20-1	CSVLRTGNTEAFF	TGCAGTGTTCTCCGTACAGGGAACACTGAAGCTTTCTTT
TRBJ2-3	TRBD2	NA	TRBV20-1	CSARVGGGAGDTQYF	TGCAGTGCTAGAGTAGGCGGGGGGGCCGGAGATACGCAGTATTTT
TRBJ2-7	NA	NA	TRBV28	CASSWTANYEQYF	TGTGCCAGCAGTTGGACAGCTAACTACGAGCAGTACTTC
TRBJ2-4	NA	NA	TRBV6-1	CASSEPGAKNIQYF	TGTGCCAGCAGTGAGCCAGGAGCCAAAAACATTCAGTACTTC
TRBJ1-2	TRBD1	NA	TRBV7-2	CASSLDRATYGYTF	TGTGCCAGCAGCCTAGACAGGGCCACCTATGGCTACACCTTC
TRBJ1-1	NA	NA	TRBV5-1	CASSQDGTVPFF	TGCGCCAGCAGCCAAGATGGGACGGTCCCTTTCTTT